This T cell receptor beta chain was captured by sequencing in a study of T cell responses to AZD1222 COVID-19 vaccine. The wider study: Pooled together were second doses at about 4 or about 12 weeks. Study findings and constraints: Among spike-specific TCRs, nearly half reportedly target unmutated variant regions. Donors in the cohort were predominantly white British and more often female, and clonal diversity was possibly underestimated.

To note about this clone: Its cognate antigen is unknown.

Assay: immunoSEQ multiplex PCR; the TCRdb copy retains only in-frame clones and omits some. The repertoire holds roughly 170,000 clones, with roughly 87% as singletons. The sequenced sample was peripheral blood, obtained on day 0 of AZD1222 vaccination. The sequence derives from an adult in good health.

Here the CDR3 reads CASSEVGGTEAFF. CDR3 sequence (DNA): TGTGCCAGCAGTGAAGTAGGGGGGACTGAAGCTTTCTTT. V and J are TRBV6-1 and TRBJ1-1, with a possible D match to TRBD1 (6 bases). The CDR3 length is 13 residues. Per germline, CDR1 MNHNS and CDR2 SASEGT. The germline V and J ends were trimmed by 1 base and 5 bases, with 8 bases remaining between them.